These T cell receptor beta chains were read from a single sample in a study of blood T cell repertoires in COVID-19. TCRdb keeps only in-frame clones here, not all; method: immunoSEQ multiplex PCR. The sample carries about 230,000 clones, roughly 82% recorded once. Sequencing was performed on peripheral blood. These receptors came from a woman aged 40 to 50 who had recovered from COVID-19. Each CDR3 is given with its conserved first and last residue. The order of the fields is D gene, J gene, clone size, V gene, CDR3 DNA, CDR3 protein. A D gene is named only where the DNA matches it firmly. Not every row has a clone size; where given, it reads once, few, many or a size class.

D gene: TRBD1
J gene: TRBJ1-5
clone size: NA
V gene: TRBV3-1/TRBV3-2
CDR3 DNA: TGTGCCAGCAGCCTACAGGGGGCCGGGCAGCCCCAGCATTTT
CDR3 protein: CASSLQGAGQPQHF

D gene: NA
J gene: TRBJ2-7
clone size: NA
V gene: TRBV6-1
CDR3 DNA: TGTGCCAGCAGTGATCAGGGCTACGAGCAGTACTTC
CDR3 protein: CASSDQGYEQYF

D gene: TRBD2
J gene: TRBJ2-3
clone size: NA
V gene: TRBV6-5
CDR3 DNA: TGTGCCAGCAGTCCCGGGGGGTATAGCACAGATACGCAGTATTTT
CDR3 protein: CASSPGGYSTDTQYF

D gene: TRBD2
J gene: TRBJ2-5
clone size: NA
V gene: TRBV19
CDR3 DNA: TGTGCCAGTAGTCCACTAGCCGGGAGGACAGAGACCCAGTACTTC
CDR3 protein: CASSPLAGRTETQYF

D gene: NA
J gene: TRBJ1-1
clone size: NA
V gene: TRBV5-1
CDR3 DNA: TGCGCCAGCAGCTTGGGTACAGGCGGGATGAACACTGAAGCTTTCTTT
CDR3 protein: CASSLGTGGMNTEAFF

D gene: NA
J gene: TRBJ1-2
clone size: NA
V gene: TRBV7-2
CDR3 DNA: TGTGCCAGCAGCCCCACGGGAGGCTATGGCTACACCTTC
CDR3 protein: CASSPTGGYGYTF

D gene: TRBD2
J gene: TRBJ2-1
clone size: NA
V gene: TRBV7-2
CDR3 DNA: TGTGCCGGCAGCTTAGCGGGGGGACCGTACAATGAGCAGTTCTTC
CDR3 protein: CAGSLAGGPYNEQFF

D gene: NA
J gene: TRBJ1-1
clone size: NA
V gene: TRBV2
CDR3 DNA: TGTGCCAGCAGGCGGGCGTACACTGAAGCTTTCTTT
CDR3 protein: CASRRAYTEAFF

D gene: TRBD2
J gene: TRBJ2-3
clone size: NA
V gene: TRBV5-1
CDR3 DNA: TGCGCCAGCAGCCCGGGACTAGCGGGGGATGTTTATACGCAGTATTTT
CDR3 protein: CASSPGLAGDVYTQYF

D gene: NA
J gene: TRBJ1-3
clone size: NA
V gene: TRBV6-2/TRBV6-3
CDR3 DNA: TGTGCCAGCAGTATCCCCCGCGCGACCGCTAGAAACTCCTCTGGAAACACCATATATTTT
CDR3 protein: CASSIPRATARNSSGNTIYF

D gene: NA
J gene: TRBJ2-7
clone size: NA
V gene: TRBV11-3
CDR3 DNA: TGTGCCAGCAGCGTTGGACAGCCCGTCTCCTACGAGCAGTACTTC
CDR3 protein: CASSVGQPVSYEQYF

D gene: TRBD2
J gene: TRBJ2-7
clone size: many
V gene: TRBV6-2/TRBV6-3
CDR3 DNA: TGTGCCAGCAGTTACTCCAGGACCCGGGGGGGCTCCTACGAGCAGTACTTC
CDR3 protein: CASSYSRTRGGSYEQYF

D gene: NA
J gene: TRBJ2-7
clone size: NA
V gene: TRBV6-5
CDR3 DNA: TGTGCCAGCAGTTACTCGGGCAGTACCTACTACGAGCAGTACTTC
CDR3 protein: CASSYSGSTYYEQYF